Below are 17 T cell receptor beta chains sequenced from a single sample in a study of T cells in Graves' hyperthyroidism and ophthalmopathy (dated by TCRdb to the late 2010s). Receptor libraries were prepared by multiplex PCR. The data were produced on an Illumina HiSeq 2000. The TCR beta CDR3 regions were amplified from the RNA transcripts. The TCR CDR3 was subjected to a first round of RT-PCR using the HTBI primer set and the Qiagen OneStep RT-PCR kit. The public reads were reprocessed in TCRdb via fastp at Q25 and MiXCR, keeping in-frame beta chains. Rows merge per CDR3 protein into single entries with the most common DNA and genes. The sample table contains about 500,000 distinct CDR3 sequences; only one count was recorded for 15% to 20% of them. About 31% of the sample is taken by the ten largest. Sequenced input: blood. These receptors originate from a woman in her 30s with Graves' ophthalmopathy.

In its sample, this clonotype was seen many times. The V and J genes are TRBV28 and TRBJ1-1; 7 bases map to TRBD1. J gave up 3 bases and V 11 bases, and 3 bases lay outside the gene matches. Germline lookup yields CDR1 MDHEN and CDR2 SYDVKM. CDR3 length equals 11 residues. CDR3 sequence (DNA): TGTGCCTCGCAGGGGGACACTGAAGCTTTCTTT. Its protein product is CASQGDTEAFF.

This clonotype was detected a few times. V is TRBV5-1 and J is TRBJ2-5; unclear D gene. CDR1 is SGHRS, CDR2 YFSETQ, per germline. V lost 4 bases to trimming and J lost 2 bases, with 12 bases between them. The CDR3 is made up of 14 amino acids. Here the CDR3 reads CASSQVWPQETQYF. CDR3 in DNA: TGCGCCAGCAGCCAAGTCTGGCCACAAGAGACCCAGTACTTC. The whole variable domain, filled in from reference TRBV5-1 and TRBJ2-5, reads KAGVTQTPRYLIKTRGQQVTLSCSPISGHRSVSWYQQTPGQGLQFLFEYFSETQRNKGNFPGRFSGRQFSNSRSEMNVSTLELGDSALYLCASSQVWPQETQYFGPGTRLLVL.

This clonotype was counted many times. The chain combines TRBV18 with TRBJ2-7; either TRBD1 or TRBD2 may fit D (6 bases each). The CDR3 is 15 residues long. V lost 0 bases to trimming and J lost 6 bases, with 15 bases between them. Germline CDR1 is KGHSH and CDR2 is LQKENI. CDR3 protein: CASSPPAQGRFEQYF. Here the CDR3 DNA reads TGTGCCAGCTCACCACCGGCGCAGGGGAGGTTCGAGCAGTACTTC.

This clonotype was detected many times. The rearrangement links TRBV28 to TRBJ2-2, with D perhaps being TRBD1 or TRBD2 (5 bases each). V gave up 5 bases and J gave up 5 bases, with 15 bases separating them. Germline CDR1 and CDR2: MDHEN and SYDVKM. CDR3 length: 15 amino acids. Here the CDR3 reads CASSVGVTGTGELFF. CDR3 sequence (DNA): TGTGCCAGCAGTGTAGGGGTCACGGGGACCGGGGAGCTGTTTTTT.

There are a few counts of this clonotype. One base away lies a much larger clone, so this may be a sequencing read error. This rearrangement joins TRBV27 to TRBJ1-1, with a tentative D call TRBD1 (6 bases). Trimming removed 3 bases from V and 12 bases from J, with 17 bases in between. The CDR3 is 13 residues long. Germline assignment: CDR1 MNHEY and CDR2 SMNVEV (reference sequence). This CDR3 is CASSFPGAVLTFF. CDR3 bases: TGTGCCAGCAGTTTTCCGGGGGCCGTGTTAACTTTCTTT.

The table lists this clonotype with many counts. The rearrangement links TRBV27 to TRBJ2-1, with TRBD2 matching over 8 bases. The CDR3 has 19 residues. V was clipped by 3 bases and J by 0 bases; unmatched bases: 13. Per the germline V gene, CDR1 is MNHEY and CDR2 is SMNVEV (reference sequence). DNA for the CDR3: TGTGCCAGCAGTTTCCGACTAGCGTCTCTTTCCGACTCCTACAATGAGCAGTTCTTC. It is translated as CASSFRLASLSDSYNEQFF.

J is TRBJ2-1 and V is TRBV7-9, with 8 nucleotides matching TRBD1. Germline V gene data show CDR1 as SEHNR and CDR2 as FQNEAQ (reference sequence). This CDR3 region has 14 residues. Losses at the gene ends were 0 bases for V and 10 bases for J; bases not matched to a gene: 5. The chain's CDR3 is CASSLAGQAPEQFF. The CDR3 nucleotides read TGTGCCAGCAGCTTAGCGGGACAGGCTCCGGAGCAGTTCTTC.

The sample holds many counts of this clonotype. The chain is built from TRBV12-5 and TRBJ2-1, with TRBD1 matching 12 bases. With 6 bases clipped from V and 4 bases from J, the junction kept 4 bases outside the gene matches. The CDR3 has 15 amino acids. Germline-derived CDR1 and CDR2 are LGHNT and FRNRAP. Here the CDR3 reads CASGEGQGAYNEQFF. The CDR3 region has the DNA TGTGCTAGTGGGGAGGGACAGGGGGCTTACAATGAGCAGTTCTTC.

This sequence joins TRBV12-3 or TRBV12-4 and TRBJ1-2; D is uncertain. Trimming pared 2 bases from V and 4 bases from J, leaving 14 bases between. The CDR3 runs to 15 residues. CDR3 sequence (DNA): TGTGCCAGCAGTTTAAGGTCGCAGCCCACCTATGGCTACACCTTC. This translates into CASSLRSQPTYGYTF.

In DNA form, the CDR3 reads TGTGCCAGCAGCACAATCCCGGGACAGAACACCGGGGAGCTGTTTTTT. It translates to CASSTIPGQNTGELFF. The J gene is TRBJ2-2, the V gene TRBV11-2; tentative D call: TRBD1 (6 bases). The CDR3 spans 16 residues. CDR1 is SGHAT, CDR2 FQNNGV, per germline. Trimming shortened V by 5 bases and J by 1 base, and 14 bases separated the two germline ends.

This rearrangement joins TRBV12-3 or TRBV12-4 to TRBJ1-6; D unresolved. The CDR3 sequence is 17 residues long. Between the trimmed V and J ends, which lost 6 bases and 7 bases, there was a span of 22 bases. The CDR3 here is CASSVDHPGRENSPLHF. The CDR3 DNA reads as TGTGCCAGCAGCGTAGATCATCCTGGACGCGAGAATTCACCCCTCCACTTT.

The rearrangement links TRBV9 to TRBJ2-1; TRBD2 aligns across 10 bases. V shed 0 bases, J shed 5 bases, and the junction held 2 bases outside the gene matches. Germline loops: CDR1 SGDLS, CDR2 YYNGEE. This CDR3 region has 15 residues. The CDR3 DNA is TGTGCCAGCAGCGTAGATGGACTAGCGGACAATGAGCAGTTCTTC. It encodes CASSVDGLADNEQFF.

CDR3 region: CASSSPDRGNEKLFF. The CDR3 nucleotides read TGTGCCAGCTCATCCCCCGACAGGGGGAATGAAAAACTGTTTTTT. The rearrangement links TRBV27 to TRBJ1-4, with 9 bases aligning to TRBD1. Germline V gene sequence: CDR1 MNHEY, CDR2 SMNVEV (reference sequence). This CDR3 contains 15 residues. The junction had 9 bases not matched to a gene; V was cut back by 8 bases and J by 5 bases.

Ten or more counts support this clonotype. The chain employs TRBV28 and TRBJ2-5; no clear D. The CDR3 loop spans 16 amino acids. Germline V lookup: CDR1 MDHEN, CDR2 SYDVKM. Trimming took 3 bases from V and 2 from J, leaving 16 bases between them. CDR3 amino acids: CASSFDKAHDQETQYF. In DNA, the CDR3 is TGTGCCAGCAGTTTTGACAAGGCCCATGATCAAGAGACCCAGTACTTC.

This clonotype was seen repeatedly, ten times or more. The chain links TRBV3-1 to TRBJ2-3; the D gene is possibly TRBD2 (5 bases). This CDR3 is 14 amino acids long. In germline, CDR1 is LGHDT, CDR2 YNNKEL (reference sequence). V was shortened by 4 bases and J by 6 bases, with 14 bases between the two germline ends. The CDR3 region has the DNA TGTGCCAGCAGCCCCTACAATAGCGTGGATACGCAGTATTTT. This gives the protein CASSPYNSVDTQYF.

This clonotype was counted many times. The genes are TRBV5-6 and TRBJ2-1; tentative D call: TRBD2 (5 bases). This CDR3 contains 12 residues. Germline V gene sequence: CDR1 SGHDT, CDR2 YYEEEE. Trimming cost V 1 base and J 9 bases, with 8 bases left between them. The CDR3 sequence: CASSLRRREQFF. CDR3 nucleotides: TGTGCCAGCAGCTTGAGGAGGCGTGAGCAGTTCTTC.

This clonotype has ten or more counts. The chain carries TRBV28 and TRBJ2-1, with no clear D. The CDR3 length is 14 residues. V gave up 6 bases and J gave up 3 bases, with 12 bases separating them. Germline CDR1 and CDR2: MDHEN and SYDVKM. The DNA for the CDR3 is TGTGCCAGCAGCCTCCCGCGTAACTACAATGAGCAGTTCTTC. This sequence encodes CASSLPRNYNEQFF.